What follows describes a single T cell receptor beta chain. These data come from a study of blood T cell repertoires in COVID-19. As for the study in general: COVID-19 samples collected from the United States, Italy and Spain covered acute and convalescent phases. The analysed material was cDNA or gDNA that came from T cells, B-cell-depleted T cells, or PBMCs.

As handled by the study authors: By means of reference gene primer amplification, nucleated cell counts were estimated. The assay was immunoSEQ multiplex PCR, and TCRdb's table has in-frame clones only and misses some. V, J and clone size derive from that table, while D and trimming were established from the DNA sequence. The sample has tens of thousands of clones; 60% to 80% are singletons. The V segment lost 6 bases and the J segment 5 bases; nucleotides outside the gene matches: 1. Germline loops: CDR1 LNHDA, CDR2 SQIVND (reference sequence). This CDR3 is built from 12 residues. Sample: peripheral blood. The J gene is TRBJ2-1, the V gene TRBV19; 7 nucleotides line up with TRBD2. The TCR sequence derives from a woman of 80 years or more with acute or convalescent COVID-19. The CDR3 DNA reads TGTGCCAGTAGACTAGCGAACAATGAGCAGTTCTTC. Protein sequence: CASRLANNEQFF. Complete variable domain (other parts from reference TRBV19 and TRBJ2-1): DGGITQSPKYLFRKEGQNVTLSCEQNLNHDAMYWYRQDPGQGLRLIYYSQIVNDFQKGDIAEGYSVSREKKESFPLTVTSAQKNPTAFYLCASRLANNEQFFGPGTRLTVL.